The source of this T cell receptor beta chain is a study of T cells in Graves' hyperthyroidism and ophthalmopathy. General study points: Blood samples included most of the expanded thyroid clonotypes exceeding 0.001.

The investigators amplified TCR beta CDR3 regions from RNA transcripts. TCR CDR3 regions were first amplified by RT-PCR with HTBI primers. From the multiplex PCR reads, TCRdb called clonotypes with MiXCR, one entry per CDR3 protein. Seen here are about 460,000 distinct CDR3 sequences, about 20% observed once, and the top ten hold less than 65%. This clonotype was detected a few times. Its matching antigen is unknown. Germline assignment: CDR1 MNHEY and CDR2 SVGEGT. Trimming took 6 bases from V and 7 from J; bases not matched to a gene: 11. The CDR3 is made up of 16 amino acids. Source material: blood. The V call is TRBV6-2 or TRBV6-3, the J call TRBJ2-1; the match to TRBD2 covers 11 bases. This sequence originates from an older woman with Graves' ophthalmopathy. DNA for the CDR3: TGTGCCAGCAGACCCTTAGCGGGAGGGCCGGGGAATGAGCAGTTCTTC. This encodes CASRPLAGGPGNEQFF.